Sequencing of this T cell receptor beta chain was carried out in a study of CXCR3-negative and CXCR3-positive naive CD8 T cells (dated by TCRdb to between 2018 and 2020). Study-level background: In total, some 130 million TRB reads were obtained, or roughly 1.5 +/- 0.3 million reads per library. The diversity and physicochemical repertoire analyses included fewer than twelve donors pooled from two independent experiments. TRBV-TRBJ cluster analysis included naive subsets from about five donors and memory cells from 3 donors. Broader findings and caveats from the paper: Compared with CXCR3-negative naive cells, CXCR3-positive naive cells had TRB CDR3s with higher hydrophobicity (lower Kidera factor 4), lower energy, and higher strength and volume indices. Because surface CD5, which is linked to self-reactivity in mice, was comparable between the naive subsets, TCR interaction strength was also inferred from the physicochemical properties of TRB CDR3s. Both naive subsets had comparably high repertoire diversity, while memory CD8+ T cells had much lower repertoire diversity. Within the same donor, TRBV-TRBJ usage looked similar between naive CXCR3-negative and CXCR3-positive cells, but memory cells had distinct patterns. Because CXCR3 expression was partially decreased after cryopreservation, freshly isolated PBMCs were used for most assays.

Each CD8+ T cell subset was flow-sorted in triplicate, with 300,000 cells per subset placed directly into RLT lysis buffer. Naive CD8+ T cells were defined stringently as CD45RO-CCR7+CD27+CD95- to exclude memory contaminants. Peripheral blood mononuclear cells were isolated from buffy coats using standard density gradient centrifugation. A FACSAria III was used to flow-sort naive CD8+ T cells into CXCR3-negative and CXCR3-positive populations. Total RNA was extracted from sorted cells using an RNeasy Mini Kit. Sequenced on a NextSeq 550. The Human TCR Profiling Kit (MiLaboratory) was used to make UMI-labeled 5' RACE TRB cDNA libraries. The full amount of extracted RNA was used for cDNA synthesis, and the full amount of resulting cDNA was used for PCR amplification. Libraries were prepared in parallel using an identical number of PCR cycles. As for the authors' bioinformatics: MIGEC and MiXCR extracted about 53,000 +/- 10,000 unique UMI-labeled TRB cDNA molecules per library, requiring at least two reads per UMI. An average of 40,000 +/- 10,000 functional in-frame TRB CDR3 nucleotide clonotypes without stop codons was found per library. After each sample was downsampled to 5000 UMI-labeled TRB molecules, VDJtools was used to calculate diversity metrics such as normalized Shannon-Wiener and Chao1. Clonotype-size-weighted physicochemical properties of the central five CDR3 residues (interaction energy, strength, volume and Kidera factor 4) were computed in VDJtools. TCRdb reprocessed the reads; each CDR3 protein sequence makes one entry, and DNA is unavailable. The V and J calls shown here were made by TCRdb, not taken from the authors' results. This sample's listing comprises roughly 65,000 distinct CDR3 sequences. The ten top clones hold 0.71% of the sample.

Spanning cysteine to phenylalanine, the CDR3 consists of 15 amino acids. No DNA accompanies this entry. CDR1 SSHAT and CDR2 FNYEAQ are derived from the germline V gene (reference sequence). Concerning this clonotype: Its specific antigen is unknown.

Sample: naive CXCR3+ CD8+ T cells from blood. Per the publication, the cell subset or site label means: CD45RO-CCR7+CD27+CD95- naive CD8+ T cells expressing CXCR3 (TNR3+). This TCR was sampled from a human donor in good health. Some clones in this sample may be carry-over from other donors' samples. The rearrangement joined TRBV7-7 to TRBJ2-2; TCRdb names TRBD1, which stays unverified in the absence of DNA. The CDR3 is CASSLELGGSGELFF.